Described below is a single TCR beta chain sequence and its context. The antigen remains undetermined. These data are taken from a study of blood T cells in healthy people across ages. Study-wide results and caveats: Naive T cell percentage and TCR beta diversity correlated strongly.

The use of a sample-barcoded 5' primer and a J-beta primer mix characterized a second PCR of roughly 7 to 11 cycles. TCRdb passed the 5' RACE reads through MiXCR, listing each CDR3 protein once. This table has about 1.8 million distinct CDR3 sequences, about 50% appearing once. This CDR3 is built from 16 residues. Trimming cost V 0 bases and J 2 bases, with 8 bases left between them. Germline V CDR1 and CDR2: LGHNA, YSLEER. The individuals who served as donors were healthy Caucasians living in Russia, aged about 6 to 100. The sequence was obtained from a woman between 40 and 50 years old in good health. The sequenced sample consisted of blood. This chain uses TRBV4-3 with TRBJ2-6; D possibly corresponds to TRBD1 (6 bases). CDR3 sequence (DNA): TGCGCCAGCAGCCAAGATCCAGGGGCTGGGGCCAACGTCCTGACTTTC. This sequence encodes CASSQDPGAGANVLTF.